The rows below give T cell receptor beta chains drawn from one sample of a study of blood T cells in healthy people across ages. TCRdb re-analysed the 5' RACE reads in MiXCR, keeping a single row per CDR3 protein. The sample consists of roughly 1,700,000 distinct CDR3 sequences, 25% to 30% of them appearing once. Material: blood. The receptors here all came from a woman in her thirties in good health. Both conserved end residues are part of each CDR3. Fields, in order: V gene, J gene, clone size, D gene, CDR3 DNA, CDR3 protein. D genes are given only for firm matches. Clone sizes are given selectively: once, few, many, or a class where the clone is expanded.

V gene: TRBV7-2; J gene: TRBJ2-3; clone size: NA; D gene: TRBD2; CDR3 DNA: TGTGCCAGCAGCACTCCTTTAACTAGCGGGGGTAGCACAGATACGCAGTATTTT; CDR3 protein: CASSTPLTSGGSTDTQYF
V gene: TRBV9; J gene: TRBJ2-2; clone size: NA; D gene: NA; CDR3 DNA: TGTGCCAGCAGCGTAGCTACTAGTCCCGGGGAGCTGTTTTTT; CDR3 protein: CASSVATSPGELFF
V gene: TRBV10-3; J gene: TRBJ2-5; clone size: few; D gene: NA; CDR3 DNA: TGTGCCATCAGTGGGGGACGGGAAGGGACCCAGTACTTC; CDR3 protein: CAISGGREGTQYF
V gene: TRBV7-2; J gene: TRBJ2-7; clone size: many; D gene: TRBD2; CDR3 DNA: TGTGCCAGCAGCATCTCCGGGACTAGCGGCTACGAGCAGTACTTC; CDR3 protein: CASSISGTSGYEQYF
V gene: TRBV29-1; J gene: TRBJ2-2; clone size: few; D gene: NA; CDR3 DNA: TGCAGCGTTTTGGGGGTGGTTGGCACCGGGGAGCTGTTTTTT; CDR3 protein: CSVLGVVGTGELFF
V gene: TRBV7-3; J gene: TRBJ2-7; clone size: NA; D gene: NA; CDR3 DNA: TGTGCCAGCAGCGAGACAAGCCTGGGCTCCGAGCAGTACTTC; CDR3 protein: CASSETSLGSEQYF
V gene: TRBV27; J gene: TRBJ1-6; clone size: NA; D gene: TRBD1; CDR3 DNA: TGTGCCAGCAGTGGGGGCAGGGGGGCTTCACCCCTCCACTTT; CDR3 protein: CASSGGRGASPLHF
V gene: TRBV6-2/TRBV6-3; J gene: TRBJ2-1; clone size: NA; D gene: NA; CDR3 DNA: TGTGCCAGCGACCGGGGGCGGGTCTACAATGAGCAGTTCTTC; CDR3 protein: CASDRGRVYNEQFF
V gene: TRBV19; J gene: TRBJ1-1; clone size: NA; D gene: NA; CDR3 DNA: TGTGCCAGTAGTATTGGTCGCAGGGGCCACCTCACCACTGAAGCTTTCTTT; CDR3 protein: CASSIGRRGHLTTEAFF
V gene: TRBV29-1; J gene: TRBJ2-7; clone size: NA; D gene: TRBD1; CDR3 DNA: TGCAGCGTTTCCGGGGACAGGAAAGCCTACGAGCAGTACTTC; CDR3 protein: CSVSGDRKAYEQYF
V gene: TRBV7-2; J gene: TRBJ2-5; clone size: NA; D gene: NA; CDR3 DNA: TGTGCCAGCAGTTCCCTACAAGTCCAAGAGACCCAGTACTTC; CDR3 protein: CASSSLQVQETQYF
V gene: TRBV20-1; J gene: TRBJ2-7; clone size: many; D gene: TRBD1; CDR3 DNA: TGCAGTGCCCAGAGAGGGGGCGAAATTGGGGAGCAGTACTTC; CDR3 protein: CSAQRGGEIGEQYF
V gene: TRBV12-3/TRBV12-4; J gene: TRBJ2-7; clone size: many; D gene: TRBD1; CDR3 DNA: TGTGCCAGCAGCCCCAGGGGGCTCAACGAGCAGTACTTC; CDR3 protein: CASSPRGLNEQYF
V gene: TRBV12-3/TRBV12-4; J gene: TRBJ1-5; clone size: many; D gene: NA; CDR3 DNA: TGTGCCAGCAGTTTTGGGGATCAGCCCCAGCATTTT; CDR3 protein: CASSFGDQPQHF
V gene: TRBV5-1; J gene: TRBJ2-2; clone size: NA; D gene: TRBD2; CDR3 DNA: TGCGCCAGCAGCTTCAGCGGGGGGGCCTCTGTTCTCGGGGAGCTGTTTTTT; CDR3 protein: CASSFSGGASVLGELFF
V gene: TRBV3-1; J gene: TRBJ1-2; clone size: few; D gene: NA; CDR3 DNA: TGTGCCAGCAGCGTAGGGACTTCGGGAGGCTACACCTTC; CDR3 protein: CASSVGTSGGYTF
V gene: TRBV12-3/TRBV12-4; J gene: TRBJ2-2; clone size: few; D gene: NA; CDR3 DNA: TGTGCCAGCAGCCCTCTGCCAGTTAAGTTGTTTTTT; CDR3 protein: CASSPLPVKLFF
V gene: TRBV29-1; J gene: TRBJ1-2; clone size: NA; D gene: NA; CDR3 DNA: TGCAGCGGAGCCCGGGGCCCCTATGGCTACACCTTC; CDR3 protein: CSGARGPYGYTF
V gene: TRBV4-3; J gene: TRBJ1-4; clone size: few; D gene: NA; CDR3 DNA: TGCGCCAGCAGCCAAGACGGCAGGGAATATGAAAAACTGTTTTTT; CDR3 protein: CASSQDGREYEKLFF
V gene: TRBV3-1; J gene: TRBJ2-7; clone size: NA; D gene: NA; CDR3 DNA: TGTGCCAGCAGCCACCGGGACCACTCCTACGAGCAGTACTTC; CDR3 protein: CASSHRDHSYEQYF
V gene: TRBV27; J gene: TRBJ2-7; clone size: few; D gene: NA; CDR3 DNA: TGTGCCAGCAGTTTGACCTATATAAGCTCCTACGAGCAGTACTTC; CDR3 protein: CASSLTYISSYEQYF
V gene: TRBV12-3/TRBV12-4; J gene: TRBJ2-7; clone size: few; D gene: NA; CDR3 DNA: TGTGTCAGCAGTGCCCGTCGGGCGGTCCTCTACAATGAGCAGTACTTC; CDR3 protein: CVSSARRAVLYNEQYF
V gene: TRBV12-3/TRBV12-4; J gene: TRBJ1-2; clone size: few; D gene: TRBD1; CDR3 DNA: TGTGCCAGCAGTCCTGCCGGGACAGGGGCCTATGGCTACACCTTC; CDR3 protein: CASSPAGTGAYGYTF
V gene: TRBV6-1; J gene: TRBJ2-5; clone size: few; D gene: NA; CDR3 DNA: TGTGCCAGCAGTGAAGCGGAAACGGGCGGGGAGACCCAGTACTTC; CDR3 protein: CASSEAETGGETQYF
V gene: TRBV9; J gene: TRBJ1-1; clone size: NA; D gene: TRBD1; CDR3 DNA: TGTGCCAGCAGCGTAACAGGGGTGAACACTGAAGCTTTCTTT; CDR3 protein: CASSVTGVNTEAFF